The 28 T cell receptor beta chains below all came from one sample that was sequenced in a study of blood T cell repertoires in COVID-19. Method: immunoSEQ multiplex PCR; TCRdb's copy keeps in-frame clones and lacks some. The data show just over 350,000 clones, 86% seen once. Sequences were obtained from peripheral blood. These receptors all stem from a woman aged 55-70 years with COVID-19, enrolled during active disease.

J is TRBJ1-2 and V is TRBV5-4; D might be TRBD1 (5 bases). The germline V gene encodes CDR1 SGHNT and CDR2 YYREEE (reference sequence). V was trimmed by 2 bases and J by 7 bases, leaving 12 bases between them. CDR3 length equals 13 residues. The CDR3 is CASSFTGEGGYTF. CDR3 DNA sequence: TGTGCCAGCAGCTTTACGGGGGAGGGTGGCTACACCTTC.

Only one count was recorded for this clone. V is TRBV5-1 and J is TRBJ2-5, with 7 bases identical to TRBD2. CDR1 SGHRS and CDR2 YFSETQ come from the germline V gene. This CDR3 region has 13 residues. J lost 5 bases, V lost 4 bases, and 5 bases had no gene match. CDR3 bases: TGCGCCAGCAGCCTCCCGGGGGGTGAGACCCAGTACTTC. It translates to CASSLPGGETQYF.

This clone appeared a few times. The chain links TRBV19 to TRBJ2-1, with 7 bases lining up with TRBD1. This CDR3 region has 13 residues. Germline CDR1 reads LNHDA; CDR2 reads SQIVND (reference sequence). With 10 bases clipped from V and 6 bases from J, the junction kept 9 bases outside the gene matches. The CDR3 sequence is CATRTGFGNEQFF. The CDR3 DNA reads as TGTGCCACCAGGACAGGCTTCGGCAATGAGCAGTTCTTC.

As to this clone: Other nucleotide sequences from this sample produce the same CDR3. This chain links TRBV15 with TRBJ1-5, with D unresolved. The CDR3 extends over 14 amino acids. V was shortened by 0 bases and J by 2 bases, with 5 bases between the two germline ends. Germline-derived CDR1 and CDR2 are LNHNV and YYDKDF (reference sequence). CDR3 in amino acids: CATSRDLGNQPQHF. DNA for the CDR3: TGTGCCACCAGCAGAGATCTTGGCAATCAGCCCCAGCATTTT. The full variable domain, rest sourced from reference TRBV15 and TRBJ1-5, is DAMVIQNPRYQVTQFGKPVTLSCSQTLNHNVMYWYQQKSSQAPKLLFHYYDKDFNNEADTPDNFQSRRPNTSFCFLDIRSPGLGDTAMYLCATSRDLGNQPQHFGDGTRLSIL.

The chain links TRBV10-3 to TRBJ2-7, with TRBD1 matching over 7 bases. The CDR3 has 14 residues. Looked up from germline, CDR1 is ENHRY and CDR2 is SYGVKD. V lost 10 bases and J lost 3; bases outside the gene matches: 12. This chain's CDR3 is CATLRQGRVYEQYF. In nucleotides, the CDR3 is TGTGCCACACTAAGACAGGGTCGGGTCTACGAGCAGTACTTC.

CDR3 nucleotide sequence: TGTGCCAGCAGCTTCCCGGGGTCCTTAGCGTACTTC. Translated, it gives CASSFPGSLAYF. The chain couples TRBV7-2 to TRBJ2-7, with D possibly being TRBD2 (5 bases). Per germline, CDR1 SGHTA and CDR2 FQGNSA. The CDR3 loop spans 12 amino acids. V was pared by 3 bases and J by 12 bases, with 15 bases between.

V and J are TRBV10-3 and TRBJ2-7; a possible D gene is TRBD2 (5 bases). CDR3 length: 13 residues. CDR1 ENHRY and CDR2 SYGVKD come from the germline V gene. With 4 bases removed from V and 5 bases from J, the gap between germline ends came to 12 bases. The CDR3 here is CAISGGNNHEQYF. The CDR3 bases are TGTGCCATCAGTGGAGGGAACAACCACGAGCAGTACTTC.

The chain links TRBV7-3 to TRBJ2-1; the match to TRBD2 covers 9 bases. Looked up from germline, CDR1 is SGHTA and CDR2 is FQGTGA. Unmatched junction bases numbered 6, after V lost 2 bases and J lost 4 bases. The length of the CDR3 is 16 residues. The CDR3 DNA is TGTGCCAGCAGCTTAGCGGGGGGGACCATTTACAATGAGCAGTTCTTC. It yields the protein CASSLAGGTIYNEQFF.

This clone was seen once. The V and J genes are TRBV7-3 and TRBJ2-3, with 11 positions matching TRBD2. CDR1 and CDR2 from the germline V gene are SGHTA and FQGTGA. The J segment lost 10 bases and the V segment lost 2 bases, leaving 14 bases of the junction unmatched. CDR3 length: 17 residues. Here the CDR3 DNA reads TGTGCCAGCAGCTTATCAGGGGGGCCGGGACTAGCGGACCCGCAGTATTTT. Its translation: CASSLSGGPGLADPQYF.

This clone was seen only a few times. The chain employs TRBV3-1 (or the pseudogene TRBV3-2) and TRBJ2-1; 8 nucleotides align to TRBD1. J was trimmed by 5 bases and V by 4 bases; bases with no gene match: 4. CDR3 size: 14 residues. CDR1 is LGHDT and CDR2 is YNNKEL in the germline V gene (reference sequence). The CDR3: CASSRQGSDNEQFF. CDR3 DNA sequence: TGTGCCAGCAGCCGACAGGGGTCGGACAATGAGCAGTTCTTC.

This chain joins TRBV6-4 and TRBJ2-7, with 7 bases aligning to TRBD2. The trim removed 7 bases at V and 5 bases at J, leaving 14 bases unmatched. The CDR3 sequence is 15 residues long. Germline lookup yields CDR1 MRHNA and CDR2 SNTAGT. The CDR3 DNA is TGTGCCAGCACCGAGGCGGGGGTTTATTTCCACGAGCAGTACTTC. As protein: CASTEAGVYFHEQYF.

As concerns this clone: A read error may account for a junction end that differs from germline. V and J are TRBV30 and TRBJ2-7; D uncertain. The CDR3 contains 11 residues. Germline V gene lookup returns CDR1 GTSNPN and CDR2 SVGIG (reference sequence). For the CDR3, the DNA is TGTGCCTGGAGTTTTTCCTATGAGCAGTACTTC. The encoded protein is CAWSFSYEQYF.

The chain uses TRBV9 and TRBJ2-1; TRBD1 is a possible D gene (6 bases). Deletions cut 0 bases from V and 8 bases from J, with 12 bases between. The germline V gene encodes CDR1 SGDLS and CDR2 YYNGEE. There are 14 residues in the CDR3. The CDR3 region is CASSVEVKGDEQFF. Here the CDR3 DNA reads TGTGCCAGCAGCGTAGAAGTAAAGGGGGATGAGCAGTTCTTC.

This sequence joins TRBV27 and TRBJ1-5, with TRBD1 matching over 10 bases. V lost 7 bases and J lost 7; bases outside the gene matches: 4. CDR1 is MNHEY and CDR2 is SMNVEV in the germline V gene (reference sequence). The length of the CDR3 is 13 residues. The CDR3 sequence is CASTGTGAQPQHF. CDR3 bases: TGTGCCAGCACCGGGACAGGGGCGCAGCCCCAGCATTTT.

V gene TRBV18 combines with J gene TRBJ1-2; tentative D call: TRBD1 (6 bases). CDR3 length equals 15 residues. Germline CDR1 reads KGHSH; CDR2 reads LQKENI. V gave up 2 bases and J gave up 0 bases, with 10 bases separating them. The CDR3: CASSPSSGANYGYTF. The CDR3 DNA follows: TGTGCCAGCTCACCAAGCTCAGGGGCTAACTATGGCTACACCTTC.

This sequence joins TRBV3-1 (or the pseudogene TRBV3-2) and TRBJ1-2; D perhaps matches TRBD1 (6 bases). CDR1 and CDR2 (germline): LGHDT, YNNKEL (reference sequence). Trimming took off 1 base at V and 5 bases at J, with 11 bases between the two ends. The CDR3 is 14 residues long. CDR3: CASSQARGRYGYTF. In DNA form, the CDR3 reads TGTGCCAGCAGCCAAGCCAGGGGACGGTATGGCTACACCTTC.

The J gene is TRBJ2-3, the V gene TRBV7-9, with 8 bases matching TRBD2. The germline V gene encodes CDR1 SEHNR and CDR2 FQNEAQ (reference sequence). CDR3 length: 15 residues. The trim removed 3 bases at V and 2 bases at J, leaving 4 bases unmatched. As DNA, the CDR3 is TGTGCCAGCAGCTTCAGAGCGGGGGTCACAGATACGCAGTATTTT. It is translated as CASSFRAGVTDTQYF.

Here the CDR3 reads CASSLDSPTDTQYF. The CDR3 nucleotides are TGTGCCAGCAGCTTAGACTCCCCCACAGATACGCAGTATTTT. The chain links TRBV7-9 to TRBJ2-3, with D unclear. Looked up from germline, CDR1 is SEHNR and CDR2 is FQNEAQ (reference sequence). The length of the CDR3 is 14 residues. Trimming stripped 1 base from V and 2 bases from J, with 7 bases between.

The chain has TRBV28 and TRBJ1-3, with a tentative D call TRBD1 (5 bases). The CDR3 sequence is 15 residues long. Trimming took off 2 bases at V and 0 bases at J, with 8 bases between the two ends. CDR1 MDHEN and CDR2 SYDVKM come from the germline V gene. Written as DNA, the CDR3 is TGTGCCAGCAGTTTAACAGGAAACTCTGGAAACACCATATATTTT. Residues: CASSLTGNSGNTIYF. Full variable domain (missing parts from reference TRBV28 and TRBJ1-3): DVKVTQSSRYLVKRTGEKVFLECVQDMDHENMFWYRQDPGLGLRLIYFSYDVKMKEKGDIPEGYSVSREKKERFSLILESASTNQTSMYLCASSLTGNSGNTIYFGEGSWLTVV.

The rearrangement uses TRBV7-2 and TRBJ1-2; 7 bases agree with TRBD1. Looked up from germline, CDR1 is SGHTA and CDR2 is FQGNSA. CDR3 length: 14 amino acids. V dropped 6 bases and J dropped 5; count of bases not matched to a gene: 9. CDR3 sequence: CASSRDSGGYGYTF. The DNA of the CDR3 is TGTGCCAGCAGTAGGGACAGCGGCGGATATGGCTACACCTTC.

The chain couples TRBV4-1 to TRBJ2-5; no definite D call. From germline, CDR1 is MGHRA and CDR2 YSYEKL. The CDR3 is made up of 16 amino acids. With 0 bases removed from V and 0 bases from J, the gap between germline ends came to 11 bases. CDR3 amino acids: CASSQEASRNQETQYF. CDR3 nucleotide sequence: TGCGCCAGCAGCCAAGAAGCTAGTCGAAACCAAGAGACCCAGTACTTC.

The chain couples TRBV10-3 to TRBJ2-7; tentative D call: TRBD2 (5 bases). This CDR3 region has 15 residues. V was pared by 0 bases and J by 3 bases, with 12 bases between. Per the germline V gene, CDR1 is ENHRY and CDR2 is SYGVKD. The CDR3 sequence: CAISESLASLYEQYF. The DNA for the CDR3 is TGTGCCATCAGTGAGTCCCTAGCTTCTCTCTACGAGCAGTACTTC.

This rearrangement joins TRBV18 to TRBJ1-1, with TRBD1 identical over 8 bases. In germline, CDR1 is KGHSH, CDR2 LQKENI. The CDR3 length is 15 residues. The ends lost 6 bases at V and 3 bases at J; junction bases unmatched: 9. The CDR3 sequence is CASSSRGQFDTEAFF. The CDR3 nucleotides read TGTGCCAGCTCGTCCAGGGGGCAGTTTGACACTGAAGCTTTCTTT.

The chain joins TRBV19 to TRBJ1-5; D gene unclear. V shed 6 bases and J shed 0 bases, with 9 bases lying between them. Germline CDR1 LNHDA, CDR2 SQIVND (reference sequence). The CDR3 is 14 amino acids. DNA of the CDR3: TGTGCCAGTAGGTCGGTCCCTAGCAATCAGCCCCAGCATTTT. This encodes CASRSVPSNQPQHF.

The J gene is TRBJ1-2, the V gene TRBV27; 10 bases map to TRBD1. V shed 3 bases, J shed 3 bases, and the junction held 10 bases outside the gene matches. The CDR3 is 17 amino acids. The germline CDR1 and CDR2 sequences are MNHEY and SMNVEV (reference sequence). CDR3 sequence reads: CASSLKGTGAPDYGYTF. CDR3 in DNA: TGTGCCAGCAGTTTGAAGGGGACAGGGGCGCCAGACTATGGCTACACCTTC.

This chain joins TRBV7-3 and TRBJ2-1; 9 nucleotides agree with TRBD2. CDR3 size: 16 residues. Germline trimming cut 3 bases from V and 2 bases from J; bases unmatched to any gene: 5. The germline V gene has CDR1 SGHTA and CDR2 FQGTGA. DNA for the CDR3: TGTGCCAGCAGCTTGAATAGCGGGGGCCCCTACAATGAGCAGTTCTTC. Its protein is CASSLNSGGPYNEQFF.

This clone was detected only a few times. J is TRBJ1-1 and V is TRBV19, with 9 positions matching TRBD1. V lost 2 bases to trimming and J lost 5 bases; unmatched junction nucleotides: 6. This CDR3 region has 15 residues. Germline values: CDR1 LNHDA, CDR2 SQIVND (reference sequence). DNA of the CDR3: TGTGCCAGTAGTATAAGGGGACAGGGAACAACTGAAGCTTTCTTT. As protein: CASSIRGQGTTEAFF.

The rearrangement links TRBV19 to TRBJ2-5; 7 bases fit TRBD2. The CDR3 has 14 amino acids. Trimming removed 7 bases from V and 5 bases from J; junction bases left unmatched: 10. CDR1 LNHDA and CDR2 SQIVND come from the germline V gene (reference sequence). DNA of the CDR3: TGTGCCAGTATGGGGGGGGACTTACAGGAGACCCAGTACTTC. The encoded protein is CASMGGDLQETQYF.